One sample yielded the 25 T cell receptor beta chains listed below, sequenced in a study of T cell responses to AZD1222 COVID-19 vaccine. Libraries were prepared by immunoSEQ multiplex PCR; TCRdb keeps only in-frame clonotypes and omits some of them. This sample carries fewer than 85,000 clones, roughly 87% of them seen once, and the ten largest clones take more than 15%. Material: peripheral blood, obtained 28 days after the second AZD1222 dose. Receptor source: an adult who received the AZD1222 COVID-19 vaccine.

This chain connects TRBV4-2 to TRBJ2-1; D is perhaps TRBD1 (6 bases). This CDR3 comprises 16 residues. Germline V lookup: CDR1 LGHNA, CDR2 YNFKEQ. Trimming cost V 0 bases and J 4 bases, with 13 bases left between them. CDR3 DNA: TGTGCCAGCAGCCAAGAGGCCGGGACAACTTACAATGAGCAGTTCTTC. It specifies CASSQEAGTTYNEQFF.

The chain employs TRBV11-2 and TRBJ2-7; a weak D match, TRBD1 (7 bases). The CDR3 is 15 amino acids. The germline CDR1 and CDR2 sequences are SGHAT and FQNNGV. The V gene lost 6 bases and the J gene lost 1 base, with 16 bases spanning the gap. DNA of the CDR3: TGTGCCAGCAGAACCCAGGGGGGACTGTCCTACGAGCAGTACTTC. Translated, it gives CASRTQGGLSYEQYF. Full variable domain (outside the CDR3, taken from reference TRBV11-2 and TRBJ2-7): EAGVAQSPRYKIIEKRQSVAFWCNPISGHATLYWYQQILGQGPKLLIQFQNNGVVDDSQLPKDRFSAERLKGVDSTLKIQPAKLEDSAVYLCASRTQGGLSYEQYFGPGTRLTVT.

J is TRBJ2-7 and V is TRBV10-2; D is ambiguous. Germline V lookup: CDR1 WSHSY, CDR2 SAAADI. This CDR3 contains 11 residues. Between the trimmed V and J ends, which lost 4 bases and 4 bases, there was a span of 5 bases. Written as DNA, the CDR3 is TGCGCCAGCAGTGTAGCATACGAGCAGTACTTC. Its protein product is CASSVAYEQYF.

The V call is TRBV5-4, the J call TRBJ1-2; D might be TRBD1 (5 bases). The CDR3 has 15 residues. Germline V CDR1 and CDR2: SGHNT, YYREEE (reference sequence). Trimming shortened V by 4 bases and J by 4 bases, and 17 bases separated the two germline ends. This CDR3 reads CASSGETVTRYGYTF. The CDR3 bases are TGTGCCAGCAGCGGGGAGACAGTAACCCGCTATGGCTACACCTTC.

J is TRBJ1-5 and V is TRBV10-3; D may be TRBD1 (5 bases). This CDR3 has 13 residues. V lost 3 bases and J 9 bases, leaving 12 bases between the germline ends. CDR1 is ENHRY, CDR2 SYGVKD, per germline. Written as DNA, the CDR3 is TGTGCCATCAGTGACAGAAATACAGGGCCCCAGCATTTT. Protein: CAISDRNTGPQHF.

The rearrangement joins TRBV5-8 to TRBJ1-6; D not resolved. There are 11 residues in the CDR3. The germline gives CDR1 SGHTS, CDR2 YDEGEE. Trimming took 4 bases from V and 9 from J, leaving 5 bases between them. CDR3 sequence: CASSRISPLHF. The CDR3 DNA reads as TGTGCCAGCAGCCGGATTTCACCCCTCCACTTT.

V and J are TRBV5-8 and TRBJ2-5; TRBD1 matches 8 bases. The CDR3 is 15 residues long. CDR1 and CDR2 (germline): SGHTS, YDEGEE. V was pared by 0 bases and J by 2 bases, with 3 bases of the junction left unmatched. The CDR3 DNA is TGTGCCAGCAGCTTGGGACAGGGGAGGCAAGAGACCCAGTACTTC. It specifies CASSLGQGRQETQYF.

The CDR3 bases are TGTGCCAGCTCGTTTACGAGGCTGCGGACAGGGGGCAGCGAGCAGTACTTC. This gives the protein CASSFTRLRTGGSEQYF. The chain couples TRBV28 to TRBJ2-7, with 11 bases fitting TRBD1. This CDR3 has 17 residues. Germline CDR1 is MDHEN and CDR2 is SYDVKM. With V trimmed by 8 bases and J by 6 bases, 18 bases remained unmatched.

V usage is TRBV7-6 and J usage is TRBJ2-1, with 13 positions matching TRBD2. The CDR3 runs to 16 residues. Germline-derived CDR1 and CDR2 are SGHVS and FNYEAQ. Trimming at V came to 4 bases and at J to 6 bases, leaving 6 bases not matched to a gene. The CDR3: CASSSGRTSGGNEQFF. CDR3 in DNA: TGTGCCAGCAGCTCGGGACGGACTAGCGGGGGCAATGAGCAGTTCTTC.

The chain links TRBV5-1 to TRBJ2-1; the match to TRBD2 covers 11 bases. Looked up from germline, CDR1 is SGHRS and CDR2 is YFSETQ. V was pared by 8 bases and J by 0 bases, with 7 bases of the junction left unmatched. The CDR3 is 16 amino acids. CDR3 nucleotide sequence: TGCGCCAGTCTAAAAGGGACTAGCGGCTCCTACAATGAGCAGTTCTTC. Translation gives CASLKGTSGSYNEQFF.

The chain has TRBV4-1 and TRBJ1-3, with D perhaps matching TRBD1 (6 bases). This CDR3 is built from 16 residues. The germline V gene encodes CDR1 MGHRA and CDR2 YSYEKL. Trimming shortened V by 3 bases and J by 0 bases, and 12 bases separated the two germline ends. The CDR3 DNA sequence: TGCGCCAGCAGCCACGGACAGACAGACTCTGGAAACACCATATATTTT. Its protein product is CASSHGQTDSGNTIYF.

This rearrangement joins TRBV14 to TRBJ1-5; D possibly corresponds to TRBD1 (5 bases). Deletions cut 4 bases from V and 2 bases from J, with 9 bases between. The germline V gene has CDR1 SGHDN and CDR2 FVKESK. The CDR3 is 14 residues long. CDR3 region: CASSLMGGNQPQHF. CDR3 DNA: TGTGCCAGCAGCCTAATGGGGGGCAATCAGCCCCAGCATTTT.

The V and J genes are TRBV12-3 or TRBV12-4 and TRBJ1-2; a weak D match, TRBD1 (6 bases). This CDR3 has 13 amino acids. The V end was cut by 6 bases, the J end by 8 bases, with 16 bases between. In DNA form, the CDR3 reads TGTGCCAGCAGCCCAGGGGATTTCGACGGCTACACCTTC. Its protein product is CASSPGDFDGYTF.

This chain joins TRBV6-5 and TRBJ1-2; no definite D call. This CDR3 contains 14 residues. The germline V gene encodes CDR1 MNHEY and CDR2 SVGAGI. V was pared by 2 bases and J by 7 bases, with 14 bases between. The CDR3 protein is CASSYNPGMTGYTF. DNA for the CDR3: TGTGCCAGCAGTTACAACCCGGGCATGACTGGCTACACCTTC.

The chain links TRBV7-9 to TRBJ2-1, with D hard to call. CDR1 and CDR2 from the germline V gene are SEHNR and FQNEAQ (reference sequence). The CDR3 runs to 13 residues. V lost 2 bases and J 6 bases, leaving 8 bases between the germline ends. The CDR3 bases are TGTGCCAGCAGCTTACAGGTTTCCAATGAGCAGTTCTTC. Encoded protein: CASSLQVSNEQFF.

V usage is TRBV7-9 and J usage is TRBJ1-5; D not resolved. CDR1 SEHNR and CDR2 FQNEAQ come from the germline V gene (reference sequence). V gave up 5 bases and J gave up 9 bases, with 17 bases separating them. CDR3 size: 14 residues. The CDR3, as DNA: TGTGCCAGCAGCCCCCCCGGCCCCGGCCCGCCCCAGCATTTT. Translating it yields CASSPPGPGPPQHF.

The V gene is TRBV7-9, the J gene TRBJ2-4, with 8 bases matching TRBD1. This CDR3 is 14 amino acids long. Germline CDR1 SEHNR, CDR2 FQNEAQ (reference sequence). J lost 9 bases, V lost 4 bases, and 8 bases had no gene match. CDR3 nucleotide sequence: TGTGCCAGCAGCTCAGGGGGCGTGGGAATCATTCAGTACTTC. Protein sequence: CASSSGGVGIIQYF.

The J gene is TRBJ1-5, the V gene TRBV6-5; D unclear. Germline V gives CDR1 MNHEY, CDR2 SVGAGI. The germline V and J ends were trimmed by 2 bases and 6 bases, with 11 bases remaining between them. This CDR3 is 14 amino acids long. CDR3 sequence reads: CASSYEAWTQPQHF. For the CDR3, the DNA is TGTGCCAGCAGTTACGAGGCATGGACTCAGCCCCAGCATTTT.

The rearrangement joins TRBV7-9 to TRBJ2-2; D ambiguous. The CDR3 has 11 amino acids. The V and J ends lost 7 bases and 6 bases respectively, with 6 bases between them. The germline V gene has CDR1 SEHNR and CDR2 FQNEAQ (reference sequence). The CDR3 loop reads CASMISGELFF. The DNA for the CDR3 is TGTGCCAGCATGATCTCCGGGGAGCTGTTTTTT.

The chain links TRBV4-1 to TRBJ2-7, with 14 nucleotides matching TRBD2. Germline V lookup: CDR1 MGHRA, CDR2 YSYEKL. The V segment lost 4 bases and the J segment 5 bases; nucleotides outside the gene matches: 10. CDR3 size: 17 residues. CDR3: CASSLSRTSGGSNEQYF. CDR3 nucleotides: TGCGCCAGCAGCCTCAGCAGGACTAGCGGGGGGTCTAACGAGCAGTACTTC.

This sequence joins TRBV24-1 and TRBJ1-1; unclear D gene. The CDR3 has 13 amino acids. Trimming took 7 bases from V and 4 from J, leaving 12 bases between them. CDR1 is KGHDR, CDR2 SFDVKD, per germline. The CDR3 protein is CATSGRLGTEAFF. DNA for the CDR3: TGTGCCACCAGCGGACGGCTGGGCACTGAAGCTTTCTTT.

The rearrangement joins TRBV29-1 to TRBJ1-4; D call uncertain. CDR3 size: 13 residues. The V and J ends lost 4 bases and 2 bases respectively, with 8 bases between them. CDR1 is SQVTM and CDR2 is ANQGSEA in the germline V gene. This CDR3 reads CSVVWETNEKLFF. The CDR3 nucleotides read TGCAGCGTTGTGTGGGAGACTAATGAAAAACTGTTTTTT.

This clone was observed once. The chain couples TRBV5-1 to TRBJ1-3; no definite D call. Germline CDR1 reads SGHRS; CDR2 reads YFSETQ. CDR3 length: 14 residues. Deletions cut 5 bases from V and 2 bases from J, with 11 bases between. This CDR3 is CASRIGNTGNTIYF. CDR3 DNA: TGCGCCAGCAGGATAGGGAATACTGGAAACACCATATATTTT. Full variable domain (outside the CDR3, taken from reference TRBV5-1 and TRBJ1-3): KAGVTQTPRYLIKTRGQQVTLSCSPISGHRSVSWYQQTPGQGLQFLFEYFSETQRNKGNFPGRFSGRQFSNSRSEMNVSTLELGDSALYLCASRIGNTGNTIYFGEGSWLTVV.

CDR3 DNA sequence: TGTGCCAGCAGCTCGGAAGGTAACGAGCAGTACTTC. Amino acids: CASSSEGNEQYF. The J gene is TRBJ2-7, the V gene TRBV5-6, with no clear D. V gave up 3 bases and J gave up 5 bases, with 9 bases separating them. CDR1 is SGHDT and CDR2 is YYEEEE in the germline V gene. The CDR3 runs to 12 residues.

The rearrangement uses TRBV28 and TRBJ2-3, with TRBD2 as a possible D gene (7 bases). CDR1 is MDHEN and CDR2 is SYDVKM in the germline V gene. V lost 3 bases to trimming and J lost 4 bases, with 17 bases between them. This CDR3 is 16 amino acids long. The CDR3 DNA reads as TGTGCCAGCAGTTTCTTGCGCGGGGGCGGAGCAGATACGCAGTATTTT. Amino acid sequence: CASSFLRGGGADTQYF.